These 2 T cell receptor beta chains share one sample of origin, sequenced in a study of blood T cell repertoires in COVID-19. Clones were read by immunoSEQ multiplex PCR, and TCRdb kept only the in-frame ones, dropping some. The sample carries hundreds of thousands of clones, 70% to 90% recorded once. Sequenced: peripheral blood. Receptors originate from a woman aged 25 to 39 with active or convalescent COVID-19.

The chain carries TRBV27 and TRBJ2-2, with TRBD2 matching 11 bases. V dropped 6 bases and J dropped 0; count of bases not matched to a gene: 9. The CDR3 spans 18 residues. The germline V gene encodes CDR1 MNHEY and CDR2 SMNVEV (reference sequence). CDR3 protein: CASSEPEGLAANTGELFF. The CDR3 nucleotides are TGTGCCAGCAGCGAACCTGAGGGACTAGCGGCGAACACCGGGGAGCTGTTTTTT.

CDR3 residues: CAWSLHPSGKVTGELFF. Here the CDR3 DNA reads TGTGCCTGGAGTCTCCATCCTAGCGGGAAGGTCACCGGGGAGCTGTTTTTT. This chain connects TRBV30 to TRBJ2-2; 9 bases align to TRBD2. The length of the CDR3 is 17 residues. Trimming removed 2 bases from V and 4 bases from J; junction bases left unmatched: 11. Germline V CDR1 and CDR2: GTSNPN, SVGIG (reference sequence). Full variable domain (missing parts from reference TRBV30 and TRBJ2-2): SQTIHQWPATLVQPVGSPLSLECTVEGTSNPNLYWYRQAAGRGLQLLFYSVGIGQISSEVPQNLSASRPQDRQFILSSKKLLLSDSGFYLCAWSLHPSGKVTGELFFGEGSRLTVL.